These T cell receptor beta chains were read from a single sample in a study of post-analysis software for immune sequencing data. Each CDR3 protein is one row after TCRdb ran MiXCR on the PCR reads. The profile covers over 700,000 distinct CDR3 sequences, with roughly 29% appearing a single time and 0.56% taken by the ten largest. The sequencing input was blood. The receptors derive from a girl between 10 and 17 years old with multiple sclerosis. CDR3s include the opening cysteine and the closing phenylalanine or tryptophan. The D gene is left open where the match is weak. Clone size appears in some rows only: once, few, many, or a class for an expanded clone.

TRBJ2-1,TRBV29-1,.,few,CSVEGGLSSYNEQFF,TGCAGCGTTGAAGGGGGCCTCAGCTCCTACAATGAGCAGTTCTTC
TRBJ2-3,TRBV6-5,TRBD2,few,CASSYRGGPQGFTDTQYF,TGTGCCAGCAGTTATCGCGGGGGGCCTCAGGGGTTCACAGATACGCAGTATTTT
TRBJ2-1,TRBV12-3/TRBV12-4,TRBD2,.,CASSRFGTSGRVNEQFF,TGTGCCAGCAGTCGTTTTGGGACTAGCGGGAGGGTCAATGAGCAGTTCTTC
TRBJ2-7,TRBV28,.,.,CASMDRSSYEQYF,TGTGCCAGCATGGACAGAAGCTCCTACGAGCAGTACTTC
TRBJ2-7,TRBV3-1,TRBD2,few,CASSQVPSGTFYEQYF,TGTGCCAGCAGCCAAGTCCCCAGCGGGACGTTCTACGAGCAGTACTTC
TRBJ2-7,TRBV7-9,TRBD2,.,CASSSSSGRVSYEQYF,TGTGCCAGCAGCTCATCTAGCGGGCGGGTCTCCTACGAGCAGTACTTC
TRBJ2-1,TRBV7-9,.,.,CASSLESGTLNEQFF,TGTGCCAGCAGCTTAGAGTCCGGGACCCTTAATGAGCAGTTCTTC
TRBJ2-3,TRBV9,.,.,CASSAAQTTDTQYF,TGTGCCAGCAGCGCGGCTCAAACCACAGATACGCAGTATTTT
TRBJ2-7,TRBV20-1,TRBD2,.,CSARGAGAYEQYF,TGCAGTGCCCGGGGAGCGGGGGCCTACGAGCAGTACTTC
TRBJ2-1,TRBV9,.,few,CASSVGTIHNEQFF,TGTGCCAGCAGCGTGGGAACGATTCACAATGAGCAGTTCTTC
TRBJ2-2,TRBV4-2,.,.,CASSQDLTGELFF,TGTGCCAGCAGCCAAGATCTAACCGGGGAGCTGTTTTTT
TRBJ2-1,TRBV27,TRBD2,few,CASMREVAFWGEQFF,TGTGCCAGCATGCGGGAGGTCGCGTTTTGGGGTGAGCAGTTCTTC
TRBJ2-7,TRBV9,.,.,CASGAGLKETRYF,TGTGCCAGCGGAGCAGGGCTTAAAGAGACCCGGTACTTC
TRBJ2-1,TRBV7-2,.,few,CASSFDIASYNEQFF,TGTGCCAGCAGCTTCGACATCGCCTCCTACAATGAGCAGTTCTTC
TRBJ2-7,TRBV6-2/TRBV6-3,TRBD1,.,CASSHGDRGFYEQYF,TGTGCCAGCAGTCACGGGGACAGGGGCTTCTACGAGCAGTACTTC
TRBJ1-6,TRBV14,TRBD1,once,CASSQLRQGRGSPLHF,TGTGCCAGCAGCCAATTACGACAGGGTCGGGGGTCACCCCTCCACTTT
TRBJ2-1,TRBV3-1,.,many,CASSRRTDRGGNNEQFF,TGTGCCAGCAGCCGACGGACGGACCGGGGTGGGAACAATGAGCAGTTCTTC
TRBJ2-1,TRBV5-1,TRBD2,.,CASSLAKLAGGMDEQFF,TGCGCCAGCAGCTTGGCCAAGCTAGCGGGGGGGATGGATGAGCAGTTCTTC
TRBJ1-1,TRBV12-3/TRBV12-4,TRBD1,few,CASSPLRQGEAFF,TGTGCCAGCAGCCCACTCAGACAGGGGGAAGCTTTCTTT
TRBJ1-6,TRBV11-2,.,few,CASSPRGPHNSPLHF,TGTGCCAGCAGCCCGAGGGGTCCTCATAATTCACCCCTCCACTTT
TRBJ1-2,TRBV7-9,.,.,CASSLASPNYGYTF,TGTGCCAGCAGCTTAGCGTCACCTAACTATGGCTACACCTTC
TRBJ2-1,TRBV24-1,TRBD1,.,CVTSDPGTGHDNEQFF,TGTGTCACCAGTGATCCCGGGACAGGGCATGACAATGAGCAGTTCTTC
TRBJ1-2,TRBV6-5,.,.,CASSHSAGSGYGYTF,TGTGCCAGCAGTCACTCGGCGGGATCGGGGTATGGCTACACCTTC
TRBJ2-3,TRBV5-1,.,.,CAGSIGTFTDTQYF,TGCGCCGGCAGCATTGGGACTTTCACAGATACGCAGTATTTT
TRBJ2-5,TRBV7-2,.,few,CASSLSQGLQETQYF,TGTGCCAGCAGCTTATCGCAGGGACTCCAAGAGACCCAGTACTTC
TRBJ2-3,TRBV7-6,.,many,CASSLGRRAAQFDTQYF,TGTGCCAGCAGCTTAGGAAGGCGGGCCGCCCAGTTTGATACGCAGTATTTT
TRBJ1-5,TRBV27,.,.,CAAGKGQPQHF,TGTGCGGCGGGGAAAGGCCAGCCCCAGCATTTT